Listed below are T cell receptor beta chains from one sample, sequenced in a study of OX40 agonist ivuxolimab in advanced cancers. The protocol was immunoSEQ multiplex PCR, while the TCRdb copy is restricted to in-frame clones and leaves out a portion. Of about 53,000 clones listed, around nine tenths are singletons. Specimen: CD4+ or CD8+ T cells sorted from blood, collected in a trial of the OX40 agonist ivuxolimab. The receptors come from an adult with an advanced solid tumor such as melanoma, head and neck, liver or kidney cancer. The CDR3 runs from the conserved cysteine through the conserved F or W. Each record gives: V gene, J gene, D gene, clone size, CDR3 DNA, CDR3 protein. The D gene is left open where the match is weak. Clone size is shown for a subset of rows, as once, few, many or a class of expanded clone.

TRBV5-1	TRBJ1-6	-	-	TGCGCCAGCAGCCCGTCTCTGGAAGGATATCCGTATAATTCACCCCTCCACTTT	CASSPSLEGYPYNSPLHF
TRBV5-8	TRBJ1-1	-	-	TGTGCCAGCAGCCTGTCGGACAGAGCTCTGGCTGAAGCTTTCTTT	CASSLSDRALAEAFF
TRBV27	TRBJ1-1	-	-	TGTGCCAGCAGTTCGACAGTTGCCCCTGAAGCTTTCTTT	CASSSTVAPEAFF
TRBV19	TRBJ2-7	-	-	TGTGCCAGTAGTATGGCCAGCTCCTACGAGCAGTACTTC	CASSMASSYEQYF
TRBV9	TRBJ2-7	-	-	TGTGCCAGCAGCGTAGCCCCGGCGGGGTACGAGCAGTACTTC	CASSVAPAGYEQYF
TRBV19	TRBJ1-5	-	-	TGTGCCAGTAGTATAGCTGGAGGAAGCAATCAGCCCCAGCATTTT	CASSIAGGSNQPQHF
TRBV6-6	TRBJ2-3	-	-	TGTGCCAGCAGTTCAGGACAGTACACAGATACGCAGTATTTT	CASSSGQYTDTQYF
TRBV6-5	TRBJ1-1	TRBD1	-	TGTGCCAGCAGGCAACAAGGGACAGACACTGAAGCTTTCTTT	CASRQQGTDTEAFF
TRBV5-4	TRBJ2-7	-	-	TGTGCCAGCAGCGATAGTAGGAGCTCCTACGAGCAGTACTTC	CASSDSRSSYEQYF
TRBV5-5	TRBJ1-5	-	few	TGTGCCAGCGCCAGGGATTCGGGTCAGCCCCAGCATTTT	CASARDSGQPQHF
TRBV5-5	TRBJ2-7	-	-	TGTGCCAGCAGCTCCCCCCCACTAGTAAGCGAGCAGTACTTC	CASSSPPLVSEQYF
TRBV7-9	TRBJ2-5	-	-	TGTGCCAGCAGGGAGGGGGCAGGAGAGACCCAGTACTTC	CASREGAGETQYF
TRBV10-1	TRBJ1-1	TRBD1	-	TGCGCCAGCAGTCCCGGGACAGGGGGCCGGACTGAAGCTTTCTTT	CASSPGTGGRTEAFF
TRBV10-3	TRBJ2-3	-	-	TGTGCCACCCGCGGGGTTGGAGATACGCAGTATTTT	CATRGVGDTQYF
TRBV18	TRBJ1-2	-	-	TGTGCCAGCTCACCAGAAGGCAGAGGCGCCTATGGCTACACCTTC	CASSPEGRGAYGYTF
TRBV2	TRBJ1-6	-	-	TGTGCCAGCAAGGGTGGGTTTGATTCACCCCTCCACTTT	CASKGGFDSPLHF
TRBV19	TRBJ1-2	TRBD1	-	TGTGCCAGTCGCGATACCCTTAGACAGGGAGGGGATTATGGCTACACCTTC	CASRDTLRQGGDYGYTF
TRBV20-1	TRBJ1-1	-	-	TGCAGTGCTCGTCGGAACACTGAAGCTTTCTTT	CSARRNTEAFF
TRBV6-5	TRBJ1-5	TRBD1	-	TGTGCCAGCAGTTACGGGGGACAGGCGGATCAGCCCCAGCATTTT	CASSYGGQADQPQHF
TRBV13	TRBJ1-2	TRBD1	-	TGTGCCAGCAGCTCGGGACAGGGACGAGCTGGCTACACCTTC	CASSSGQGRAGYTF
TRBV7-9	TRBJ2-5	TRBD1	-	TGTGCCAGCAGCCCGGGACAGGGCCAAGAGACCCAGTACTTC	CASSPGQGQETQYF
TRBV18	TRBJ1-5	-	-	TGTGCCAGCTCACCAACGGACAATCAGCCCCAGCATTTT	CASSPTDNQPQHF
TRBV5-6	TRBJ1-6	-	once	TGTGCCAGCAGTTTCGGGCCAACACCCCTCCACTTT	CASSFGPTPLHF
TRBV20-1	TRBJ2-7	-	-	TGCAGTGCTAGGAGGGGGGAGCAGTACTTC	CSARRGEQYF
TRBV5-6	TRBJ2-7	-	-	TGTGCCAGCAGCTTGAGAAGCGGCTCCTACGAGCAGTACTTC	CASSLRSGSYEQYF
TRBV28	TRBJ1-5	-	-	TGTGCCGGATCTGGGGATGGCAATCAGCCCCAGCATTTT	CAGSGDGNQPQHF
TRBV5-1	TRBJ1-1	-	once	TGCGCCAGCAGCCCGAACCCCAGAAGGGACACTGAAGCTTTCTTT	CASSPNPRRDTEAFF
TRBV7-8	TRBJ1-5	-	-	TGTGCCAGCAGCTGGGGCCGGGACACTAGCAATCAGCCCCAGCATTTT	CASSWGRDTSNQPQHF
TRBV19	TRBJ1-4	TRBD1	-	TGTGCCAGTAGTACGCTAGGGGGCGCGCGGGAAAAACTGTTTTTT	CASSTLGGAREKLFF
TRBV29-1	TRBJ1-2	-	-	TGCAGCGTTGACAGCAGACACTATGGCTACACCTTC	CSVDSRHYGYTF
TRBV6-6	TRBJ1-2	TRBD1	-	TGTGCCAGCAGTTACTCACAGGGGGCTAACTATGGCTACACCTTC	CASSYSQGANYGYTF
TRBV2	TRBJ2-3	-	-	TGTGCCAGCAGTGAAAGGGGGAGCACAGATACGCAGTATTTT	CASSERGSTDTQYF
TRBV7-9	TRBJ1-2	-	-	TGTGCCAGCAGCTCCGGTTCCATCTATGGCTACACCTTC	CASSSGSIYGYTF
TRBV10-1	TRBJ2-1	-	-	TGCGCCAGCAGCCCTAGGGGAGCGGGTGAGCAGTTCTTC	CASSPRGAGEQFF
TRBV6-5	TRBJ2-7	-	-	TGTGCCAGCAGACCCGACAGAATCTCCTACGAGCAGTACTTC	CASRPDRISYEQYF
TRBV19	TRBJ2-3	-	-	TGTGCCAGTAGTATTGGGGGAATAGATACGCAGTATTTT	CASSIGGIDTQYF
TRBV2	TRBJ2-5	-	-	TGTGCCAGCAGACGAGGGACCACCCAAGAGACCCAGTACTTC	CASRRGTTQETQYF
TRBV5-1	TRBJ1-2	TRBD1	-	TGCGCCAGCAGCATAGGACAGGGAGTAGGTTATGGCTACACCTTC	CASSIGQGVGYGYTF
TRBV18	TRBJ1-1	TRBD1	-	TGTGCCAGCTCACCACTTACAGGGGCCACTGAAGCTTTCTTT	CASSPLTGATEAFF
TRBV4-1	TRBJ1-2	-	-	TGCGCCAGCAGCCAAGATTGGGGCTATGGCTACACCTTC	CASSQDWGYGYTF
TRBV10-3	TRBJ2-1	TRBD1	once	TGTGCCAACAGGGGCACGACTGAGGGCAATGAGCAGTTCTTC	CANRGTTEGNEQFF
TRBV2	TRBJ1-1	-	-	TGTGCCAGCAGCCTGGAAGCCAGAATCATGAACACTGAAGCTTTCTTT	CASSLEARIMNTEAFF
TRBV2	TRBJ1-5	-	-	TGTGCCAGCAGTGTTCGTGTGCAGCCCCAGCATTTT	CASSVRVQPQHF
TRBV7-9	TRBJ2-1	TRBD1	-	TGTGCCAGCAGCCTACCGCCCGGGACAGGAGCCTACAATGAGCAGTTCTTC	CASSLPPGTGAYNEQFF
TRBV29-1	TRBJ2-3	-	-	TGCAGCGTTGCCGAAGGATCTAGCACAGATACGCAGTATTTT	CSVAEGSSTDTQYF
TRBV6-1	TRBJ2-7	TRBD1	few	TGTGCCAGCAGCGACAGGGCTTCCTACGAGCAGTACTTC	CASSDRASYEQYF
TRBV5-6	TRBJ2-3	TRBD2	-	TGTGCCAGCAGCTCCGGACTAGGTAGCACAGATACGCAGTATTTT	CASSSGLGSTDTQYF
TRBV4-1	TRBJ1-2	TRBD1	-	TGCGCCAGCAGCCAAGGAATCCACAGGGGGCGCGCCTATGGCTACACCTTC	CASSQGIHRGRAYGYTF
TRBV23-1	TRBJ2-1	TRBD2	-	TGCGCCAGCAGTCAGCTACTAGCGGGGGACCACAATGAGCAGTTCTTC	CASSQLLAGDHNEQFF
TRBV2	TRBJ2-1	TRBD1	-	TGTGCCAGCAGCTCTGACAGGGGGCGCCGGAATGAGCAGTTCTTC	CASSSDRGRRNEQFF
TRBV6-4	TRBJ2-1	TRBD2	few	TGTGCCAGCAGCAGACTAGCGGGAGGGAAGGAGGAGCAGTTCTTC	CASSRLAGGKEEQFF
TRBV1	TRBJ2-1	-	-	TGCACCAGCAGCCAAAGAGATGACAATGAGCAGTTCTTC	CTSSQRDDNEQFF
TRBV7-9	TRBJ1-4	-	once	TGTGCCAGCAGCTTAGGGTCCGTCCAACTGTTTTTT	CASSLGSVQLFF
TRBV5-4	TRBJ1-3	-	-	TGTGCCAGCGGAGTTGACAGTAGCTCTGGAAACACCATATATTTT	CASGVDSSSGNTIYF
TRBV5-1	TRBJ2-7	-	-	TGCGCCAGCAGCCCCTGGGGGGCCGTCGAGCAGTACTTC	CASSPWGAVEQYF
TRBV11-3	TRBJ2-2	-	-	TGTGCCAGCAGCCAAGGGGCTAGCGCGGGGACCGGGGAGCTGTTTTTT	CASSQGASAGTGELFF